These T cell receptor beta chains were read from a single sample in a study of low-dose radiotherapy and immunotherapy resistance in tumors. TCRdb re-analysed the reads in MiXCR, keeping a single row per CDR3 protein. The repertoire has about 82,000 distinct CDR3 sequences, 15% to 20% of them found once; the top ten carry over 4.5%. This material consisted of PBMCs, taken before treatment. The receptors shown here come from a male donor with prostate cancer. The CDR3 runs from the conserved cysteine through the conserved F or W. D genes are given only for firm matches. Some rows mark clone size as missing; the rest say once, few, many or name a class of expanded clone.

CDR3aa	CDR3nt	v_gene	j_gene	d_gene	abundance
CASSRETGAYEQYF	TGCGCCAGCAGCCGAGAAACAGGGGCCTACGAGCAGTACTTC	TRBV4-1	TRBJ2-7	TRBD1	many
CSVGYAGNTDTQYF	TGCAGTGTGGGCTACGCGGGGAACACAGATACGCAGTATTTT	TRBV20-1	TRBJ2-3	.	.
CASRPDRPYEQYF	TGTGCCAGCAGACCGGACAGACCTTACGAGCAGTACTTC	TRBV6-2/TRBV6-3	TRBJ2-7	.	many
CASSLEAQTSGGAYEQYF	TGCGCCAGCAGCTTGGAGGCCCAAACTAGCGGGGGGGCGTACGAGCAGTACTTC	TRBV5-1	TRBJ2-7	TRBD2	many
CASSQEDPGSYNEQFF	TGCGCCAGCAGCCAAGAGGACCCAGGGTCCTACAATGAGCAGTTCTTC	TRBV4-3	TRBJ2-1	.	.
CASAGQRNTGELFF	TGTGCCAGCGCGGGACAGCGGAACACCGGGGAGCTGTTTTTT	TRBV2	TRBJ2-2	.	many
CAIKGQGAYEQYF	TGTGCCATCAAGGGACAGGGGGCCTACGAGCAGTACTTC	TRBV14	TRBJ2-7	TRBD1	.
CASSIGTHEAFF	TGTGCCAGCAGCATCGGGACTCATGAAGCTTTCTTT	TRBV11-1	TRBJ1-1	.	many
CASSVGQGHHSNQPQHF	TGTGCCAGCAGCGTAGGACAGGGTCATCATAGCAATCAGCCCCAGCATTTT	TRBV9	TRBJ1-5	TRBD1	many
CASSVLSGGSTDTQYF	TGTGCCAGCAGTGTGTTATCGGGGGGATCCACAGATACGCAGTATTTT	TRBV2	TRBJ2-3	TRBD2	.
CASNFGGMGNEQFF	TGTGCCAGCAACTTTGGAGGGATGGGGAATGAGCAGTTCTTC	TRBV11-2	TRBJ2-1	.	many
CASRHSRTGGGYSNQPQHF	TGCGCCAGCCGCCACTCCCGGACAGGGGGTGGCTATAGCAATCAGCCCCAGCATTTT	TRBV23-1	TRBJ1-5	TRBD1	many
CSVIEAGRDIPHF	TGCAGCGTGATTGAAGCCGGACGGGACATACCTCACTTT	TRBV29-1	TRBJ1-6	.	many
CSSMDTGTRGFF	TGCAGCTCCATGGATACCGGGACTAGGGGGTTCTTC	TRBV29-1	TRBJ2-1	TRBD2	many
CASSVTLGTSVSTDTQYF	TGTGCCAGCAGTGTGACTCTGGGGACTAGCGTAAGCACAGATACGCAGTATTTT	TRBV28	TRBJ2-3	TRBD2	few
CSARTSGGNTQYF	TGCAGCGCTAGGACTAGCGGGGGGAATACGCAGTATTTT	TRBV29-1	TRBJ2-3	TRBD2	.
CSARTGGVYLRTQYF	TGCAGTGCTAGGACAGGGGGTGTGTATTTACGTACGCAGTATTTT	TRBV20-1	TRBJ2-3	TRBD1	many
CSARLAGPSTDTQYF	TGCAGTGCTAGACTAGCGGGACCGAGCACAGATACGCAGTATTTT	TRBV20-1	TRBJ2-3	TRBD2	many
CASSARDRGHPAYYEQYF	TGTGCCAGTAGTGCGAGGGACAGGGGTCATCCTGCCTACTACGAGCAGTACTTC	TRBV19	TRBJ2-7	TRBD1	many
CASSLDRSNEQFF	TGTGCCAGCAGTCTCGACAGGTCAAATGAGCAGTTCTTC	TRBV6-2/TRBV6-3	TRBJ2-1	.	many
CAWSVSGVRRDWAYTEQFF	TGTGCCTGGAGTGTATCCGGCGTCCGCCGGGACTGGGCCTACACTGAGCAGTTCTTC	TRBV30	TRBJ2-1	.	many
CASSWGLGTGELFFF	.	TRBV12-3/TRBV12-4	TRBJ2-2	.	.
CASSLLGTGGETQYF	TGTGCCAGCAGCTTACTGGGCACAGGGGGGGAGACCCAGTACTTC	TRBV11-2	TRBJ2-5	TRBD1	many
CSARVGSQETQYF	TGCAGCGCCCGTGTGGGCAGCCAAGAGACCCAGTACTTC	TRBV29-1	TRBJ2-5	.	many
CASSFSGTNTEAFF	TGTGCCAGCAGTTTTTCGGGCACGAACACTGAAGCTTTCTTT	TRBV12-3/TRBV12-4	TRBJ1-1	.	many
CASSTFPPTDTQYF	TGTGCCAGCAGCACCTTCCCTCCCACAGATACGCAGTATTTT	TRBV27	TRBJ2-3	.	many
CASSLLWDRVPDTQYF	TGTGCCAGCAGCTTGTTATGGGACAGGGTCCCAGATACGCAGTATTTT	TRBV7-9	TRBJ2-3	TRBD1	many
CASSYSVGQYNEKLFF	TGTGCCAGCAGTTACTCAGTCGGACAGTATAATGAAAAACTGTTTTTT	TRBV6-5	TRBJ1-4	.	many
CSAARGGDGYTF	TGCAGCGCCGCGCGGGGCGGCGACGGCTACACCTTC	TRBV29-1	TRBJ1-2	.	many
CASSLASSGSSGELFF	TGCGCCAGCAGCTTGGCCTCTAGCGGGAGTTCCGGGGAGCTGTTTTTT	TRBV5-1	TRBJ2-2	TRBD2	few
CASSYAGGSSHEQYF	TGTGCCAGCAGTTACGCAGGGGGGAGTTCCCACGAGCAGTACTTC	TRBV6-5	TRBJ2-7	.	many
CASSHDRRGANVLTF	TGTGCCAGCAGCCACGACAGGAGAGGGGCCAACGTCCTGACTTTC	TRBV11-1	TRBJ2-6	.	many
CASSDPGTSGYNEQFF	TGTGCCAGCAGCGATCCCGGGACTAGCGGGTACAATGAGCAGTTCTTC	TRBV11-2	TRBJ2-1	TRBD2	many
CASSKQSGGRSTDTQYF	TGTGCCAGCAGTAAGCAGAGCGGGGGCCGAAGCACAGATACGCAGTATTTT	TRBV6-5	TRBJ2-3	TRBD2	many
CASRRQGGAIKAFF	TGTGCCAGCAGGAGACAGGGGGGGGCTATAAAAGCTTTCTTT	TRBV27	TRBJ1-1	TRBD1	many
CASGTRQGRSQLMKNCFFFF	.	TRBV23-1	TRBJ1-4	.	.
CASSPYQGVGGNEQYF	TGTGCCAGTAGTCCCTACCAGGGCGTGGGGGGCAACGAGCAGTACTTC	TRBV19	TRBJ2-7	.	many
CATSRDTPRTDTQYF	TGTGCCACCAGCAGAGATACTCCGCGGACAGATACGCAGTATTTT	TRBV15	TRBJ2-3	.	many
CASSPGAGGLRETQYF	TGTGCCAGCAGTCCAGGGGCGGGGGGGCTCAGGGAGACCCAGTACTTC	TRBV3-1	TRBJ2-5	TRBD2	many
CASSVGNTGELFF	TGTGCCAGCAGCGTAGGAAACACCGGGGAGCTGTTTTTT	TRBV9	TRBJ2-2	.	many
CASTNQTSLYFCASRNRVDEQFF	.	TRBV6-5	TRBJ2-1	.	.
CATGQGTYEQYF	TGTGCCACGGGACAGGGGACCTACGAGCAGTACTTC	TRBV19	TRBJ2-7	TRBD1	many
CASSRGYAAYEQYF	TGTGCCAGCAGTAGGGGGTATGCAGCCTACGAGCAGTACTTC	TRBV12-3/TRBV12-4	TRBJ2-7	.	many
CAWSAPGTSGKYNEQFF	TGTGCCTGGAGTGCACCAGGGACTAGCGGGAAATACAATGAGCAGTTCTTC	TRBV30	TRBJ2-1	TRBD2	many
CASSSRTEIVAKNIQYF	TGTGCCAGCAGTTCTCGGACAGAGATTGTAGCCAAAAACATTCAGTACTTC	TRBV28	TRBJ2-4	.	many